This TCR beta chain is drawn from a study of blood T cells in healthy people across ages. Using a J-beta primer mix together with a sample-barcoded 5' primer, a second PCR was run for roughly 6 to 12 cycles. CDR3-containing paired-end reads numbered at least 2.5 million in each sample. MiXCR was run by TCRdb on the 5' RACE reads, yielding one entry per CDR3 protein. The sample consists of hundreds of thousands of distinct CDR3 sequences, about 51% of them appearing once. This clonotype was found a few times. Sequences were obtained from blood. The TCR originated in a woman of 80 years or more in good health.

The DNA for the CDR3 is TGTGCCAGCAGCGTAGATGGGGGGCGGGGTGAGCAGTTCTTC. Its protein is CASSVDGGRGEQFF. The chain employs TRBV9 and TRBJ2-1, with D perhaps assigned TRBD1 or TRBD2 (6 bases each). V was clipped by 0 bases and J by 9 bases, with 13 bases between them. The CDR3 has 14 residues. Germline lookup yields CDR1 SGDLS and CDR2 YYNGEE.